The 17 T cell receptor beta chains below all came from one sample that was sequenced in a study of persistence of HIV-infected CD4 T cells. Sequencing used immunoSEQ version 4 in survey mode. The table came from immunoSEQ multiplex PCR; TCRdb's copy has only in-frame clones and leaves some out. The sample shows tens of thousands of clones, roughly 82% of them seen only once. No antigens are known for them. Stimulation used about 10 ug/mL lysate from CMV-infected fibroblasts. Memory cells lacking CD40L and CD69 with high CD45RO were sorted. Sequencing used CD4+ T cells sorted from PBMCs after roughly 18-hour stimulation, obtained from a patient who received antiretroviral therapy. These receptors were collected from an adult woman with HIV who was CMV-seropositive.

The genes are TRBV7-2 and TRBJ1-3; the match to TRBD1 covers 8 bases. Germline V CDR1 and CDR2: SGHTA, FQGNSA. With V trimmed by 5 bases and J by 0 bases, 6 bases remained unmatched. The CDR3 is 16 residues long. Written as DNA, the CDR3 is TGTGCCAGCAGCCCAGGGGGCCGGGGCTCTGGAAACACCATATATTTT. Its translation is CASSPGGRGSGNTIYF.

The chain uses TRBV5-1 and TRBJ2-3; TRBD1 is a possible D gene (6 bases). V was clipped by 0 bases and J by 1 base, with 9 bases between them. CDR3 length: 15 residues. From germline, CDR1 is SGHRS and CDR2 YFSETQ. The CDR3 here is CASSLARQGTDTQYF. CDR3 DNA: TGCGCCAGCAGCTTGGCCAGACAGGGCACAGATACGCAGTATTTT.

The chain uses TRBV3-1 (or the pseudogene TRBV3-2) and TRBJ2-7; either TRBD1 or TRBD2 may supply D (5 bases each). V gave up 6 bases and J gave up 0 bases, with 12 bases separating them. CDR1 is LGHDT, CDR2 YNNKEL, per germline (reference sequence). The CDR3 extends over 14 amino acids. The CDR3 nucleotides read TGTGCCAGCAGGAGGGGTACAGGCTCCTACGAGCAGTACTTC. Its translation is CASRRGTGSYEQYF.

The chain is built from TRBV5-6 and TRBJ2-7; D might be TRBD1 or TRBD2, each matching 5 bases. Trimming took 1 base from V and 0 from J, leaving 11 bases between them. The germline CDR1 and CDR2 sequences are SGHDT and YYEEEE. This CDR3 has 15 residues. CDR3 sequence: CASSLFGTLSYEQYF. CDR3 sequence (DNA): TGTGCCAGCAGCTTGTTCGGGACCCTCTCCTACGAGCAGTACTTC.

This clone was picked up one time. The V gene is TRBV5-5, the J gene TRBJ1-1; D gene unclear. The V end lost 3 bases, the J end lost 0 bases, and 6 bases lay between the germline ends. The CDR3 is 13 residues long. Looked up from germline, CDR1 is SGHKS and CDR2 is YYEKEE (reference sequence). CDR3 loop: CASSWAMNTEAFF. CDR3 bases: TGTGCCAGCAGCTGGGCCATGAACACTGAAGCTTTCTTT.

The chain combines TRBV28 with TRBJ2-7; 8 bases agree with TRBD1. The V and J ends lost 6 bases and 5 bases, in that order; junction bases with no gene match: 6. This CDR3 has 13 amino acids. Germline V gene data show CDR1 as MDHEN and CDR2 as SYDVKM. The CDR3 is CASRTGAFNEQYF. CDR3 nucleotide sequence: TGTGCCAGCAGGACAGGGGCTTTCAACGAGCAGTACTTC.

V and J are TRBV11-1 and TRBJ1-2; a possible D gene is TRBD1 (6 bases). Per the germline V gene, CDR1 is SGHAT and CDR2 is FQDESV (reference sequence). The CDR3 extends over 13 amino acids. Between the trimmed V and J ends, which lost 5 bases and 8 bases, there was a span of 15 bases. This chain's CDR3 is CASSPSGARGYTF. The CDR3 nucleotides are TGTGCCAGCAGCCCTTCAGGGGCTAGAGGCTACACCTTC.

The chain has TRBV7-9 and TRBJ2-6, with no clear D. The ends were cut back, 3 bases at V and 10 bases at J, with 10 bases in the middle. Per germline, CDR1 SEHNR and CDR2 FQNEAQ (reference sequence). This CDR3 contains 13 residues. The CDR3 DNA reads TGTGCCAGCAGCTTTGGCGGTGGTAACGTCCTGACTTTC. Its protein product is CASSFGGGNVLTF.

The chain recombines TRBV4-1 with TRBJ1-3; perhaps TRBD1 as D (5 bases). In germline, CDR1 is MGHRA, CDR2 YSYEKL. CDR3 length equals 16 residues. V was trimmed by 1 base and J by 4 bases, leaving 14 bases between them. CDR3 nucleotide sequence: TGCGCCAGCAGCCAAGCGGCTGGTGCAGGGGGAAACACCATATATTTT. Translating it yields CASSQAAGAGGNTIYF.

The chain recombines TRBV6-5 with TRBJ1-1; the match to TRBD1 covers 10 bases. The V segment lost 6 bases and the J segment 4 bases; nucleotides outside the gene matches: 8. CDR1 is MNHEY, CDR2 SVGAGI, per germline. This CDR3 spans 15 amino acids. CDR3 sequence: CASRMTGGGGTEAFF. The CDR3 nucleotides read TGTGCCAGCAGGATGACAGGGGGCGGGGGCACTGAAGCTTTCTTT.

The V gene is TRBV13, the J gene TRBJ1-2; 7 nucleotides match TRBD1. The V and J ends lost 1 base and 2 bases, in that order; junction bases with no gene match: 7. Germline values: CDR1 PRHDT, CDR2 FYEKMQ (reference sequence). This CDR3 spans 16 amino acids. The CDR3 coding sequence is TGTGCCAGCAGCTTAGTAAGGACAGGATCGAACTATGGCTACACCTTC. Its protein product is CASSLVRTGSNYGYTF. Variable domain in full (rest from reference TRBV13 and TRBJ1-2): AAGVIQSPRHLIKEKRETATLKCYPIPRHDTVYWYQQGPGQDPQFLISFYEKMQSDKGSIPDRFSAQQFSDYHSELNMSSLELGDSALYFCASSLVRTGSNYGYTFGSGTRLTVV.

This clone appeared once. This CDR3 reads CASSPGAGGFTDTQYF. In nucleotides, the CDR3 is TGTGCCAGCAGCCCGGGAGCGGGAGGGTTCACAGATACGCAGTATTTT. The chain employs TRBV7-3 and TRBJ2-3; 10 bases line up with TRBD2. CDR1 is SGHTA, CDR2 FQGTGA, per germline. The CDR3 is 16 residues long. Trimming removed 5 bases from V and 2 bases from J; junction bases left unmatched: 7.

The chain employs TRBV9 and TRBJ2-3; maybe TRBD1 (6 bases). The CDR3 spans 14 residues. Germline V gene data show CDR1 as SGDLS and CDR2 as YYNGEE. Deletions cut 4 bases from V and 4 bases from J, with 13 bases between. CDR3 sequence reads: CASSPQGGPDTQYF. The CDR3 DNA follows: TGTGCCAGCAGCCCCCAAGGGGGTCCAGATACGCAGTATTTT.

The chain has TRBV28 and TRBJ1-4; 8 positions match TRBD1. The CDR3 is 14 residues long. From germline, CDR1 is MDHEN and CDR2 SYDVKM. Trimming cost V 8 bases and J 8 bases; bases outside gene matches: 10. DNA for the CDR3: TGTGCCAGCTTCGGCCGGGACAGGTCCGAAAAACTGTTTTTT. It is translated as CASFGRDRSEKLFF.

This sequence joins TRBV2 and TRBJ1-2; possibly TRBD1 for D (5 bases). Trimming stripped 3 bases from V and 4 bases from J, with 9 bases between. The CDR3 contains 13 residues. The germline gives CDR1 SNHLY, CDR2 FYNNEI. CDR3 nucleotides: TGTGCCAGCAGTGAGCAGGGCCGCTATGGCTACACCTTC. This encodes CASSEQGRYGYTF.

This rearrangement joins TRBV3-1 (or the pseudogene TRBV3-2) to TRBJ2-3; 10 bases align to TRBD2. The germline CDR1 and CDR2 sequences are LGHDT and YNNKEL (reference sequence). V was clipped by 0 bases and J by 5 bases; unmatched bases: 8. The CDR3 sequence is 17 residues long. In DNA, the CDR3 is TGTGCCAGCAGCCAAGAAAGGGGGAGCGGGAGGGGAGATACGCAGTATTTT. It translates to CASSQERGSGRGDTQYF.

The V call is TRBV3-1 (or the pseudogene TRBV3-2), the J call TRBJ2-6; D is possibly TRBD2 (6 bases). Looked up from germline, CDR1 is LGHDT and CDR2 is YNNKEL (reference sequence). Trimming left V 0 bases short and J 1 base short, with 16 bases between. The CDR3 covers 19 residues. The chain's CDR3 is CASSQDSPLAFSGANVLTF. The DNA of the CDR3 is TGTGCCAGCAGCCAAGATTCACCTCTAGCGTTTTCTGGGGCCAACGTCCTGACTTTC.